The sample holds many counts of the clone carrying this T cell receptor (beta chain). The antigen is undetermined. Patients newly diagnosed with hyperthyroidism, under 2 months' duration, were aged 18 to 65, the study reports. Diagnoses were established from clinical symptoms, serum thyroxine, TRAb, thyroid ultrasound and orbital computed tomography. Amplified material comprised TCR beta CDR3 regions derived from RNA transcripts. A first-round RT-PCR used HTBI primers, followed by a second-round multiplex PCR. MiXCR, applied by TCRdb to the multiplex PCR reads, yields one record per CDR3 protein. In the table there are around 1,000,000 distinct CDR3 sequences, 35% to 40% of which are singletons. These data belong to a study of Graves' ophthalmopathy and Graves' hyperthyroidism. General observations from the study: Most thyroid clonotypes with frequency above 0.001 were detected in blood too.

V lost 4 bases, J lost 0 bases, and 6 bases stayed unmatched. The germline V gene has CDR1 SGDLS and CDR2 YYNGEE. This CDR3 spans 15 amino acids. The V and J genes are TRBV9 and TRBJ1-2, with 7 nucleotides matching TRBD1. The receptor comes from an adult man with Graves' hyperthyroidism. Source material: peripheral blood or thyroid tissue (not recorded which). CDR3 sequence reads: CASSKGTATNYGYTF. The DNA of the CDR3 is TGTGCCAGCAGCAAAGGGACAGCCACTAACTATGGCTACACCTTC.